The present T cell receptor beta chain was sequenced within a study of blood T cell repertoires in COVID-19 (dated by TCRdb to 2019 to 2021). Some background on the complete study: Samples covering the acute and convalescent phases of COVID-19 were provided by collaborators in the United States, Italy and Spain. The material from the prospective study consisted of cDNA or gDNA derived from T cells, B-cell-depleted T cells, or PBMCs. Deeply sampled blood TCRbeta repertoires from subjects exposed to, actively infected with, or recovered from COVID-19 were included in the dataset. The repertoires were released in a freely available public database intended as a resource for research on the immune response to SARS-CoV-2. The samples were drawn from two sources: the first 160 participants of the ongoing ImmuneRACE study, and 950 to 1,500 subjects contributed by 6 global collaborators. Nearly every sample came with metadata listing a de-identified subject ID, COVID-19 status, age in years and sex. Where available, HLA class I and class II types were taken from metadata supplied by the sample provider and were not determined by assay-based typing. The full study reports these points: Clinical and demographic metadata were provided uncurated, with the amount varying by source and participant.

Enrolling through a virtual design, the prospective study's participants ranged in age from about 18 to 89 years and lived across roughly 24 United States geographic areas. In the prospective study, cohorts were assigned on the basis of participant-reported clinical history obtained from a screening survey and a study questionnaire. For ImmuneRACE Cohort 3, a participant was defined as recovered based on two consecutive negative NP/OP PCR tests, clearance by a healthcare professional, or resolution of symptoms. In the prospective study, mobile phlebotomists collected whole blood, serum and a nasopharyngeal or oropharyngeal swab from each participant. Over a roughly 2-month period, participants in the prospective study had the option of providing additional blood draws and questionnaires. Before DNA extraction, prospective study blood samples were shipped either frozen or at room temperature. This clone was observed a handful of times. What this receptor recognizes is not known. No qualities accompany the bases; no much larger clone lies one base away.

TCRbeta CDR3 regions were amplified from genomic DNA by means of the immunoSEQ Assay, a bias-controlled multiplex PCR. As for the original processing: Within the assay, amplification of reference gene primers was used to estimate how many nucleated cells each sample contained. To quantify the absolute abundance of each unique TCRbeta CDR3 rearrangement, sequence reads were collapsed and filtered. Productive Simpson clonality was computed per sample as the square root of Simpson's diversity index over productive rearrangements. TCRdb limited this immuneACCESS table to in-frame rearrangements with V and J called. A share of clones is missing; checked studies link under half to unresolved V genes, and the rest is unexplained. The V and J calls and clone size are taken from that table; D and trimming were inferred from the DNA. The sample yields 180,000 or so clones; 86% were counted once. The ten top clones hold under 9.5% of the sample.

Taken from cysteine to phenylalanine, the CDR3 has 17 residues. Here the CDR3 DNA is all that survives: 51 bases in frame from base 1. The germline V gene (reference sequence) supplies CDR1 LNHDA and CDR2 SQIVND. Trimming costs V 0 bases and J 5 bases, and their ends lie 19 bases apart. This receptor was identified in a young woman who had recovered from COVID-19. The receptor chain draws on TRBV19 and TRBJ1-2; the D gene cannot be named for sure. The source material was PBMCs or T cells enriched from blood (not recorded which). DNA sequence: TGTGCCAGTAGTATAGAGGTCGGAGTATTAAATGAGTATGGCTACACCTTC. This encodes CASSIEVGVLNEYGYTF.